The 10 T cell receptor beta chains listed next were all sequenced from one sample in a study of CXCR3-negative and CXCR3-positive naive CD8 T cells. UMI-labeled 5' RACE TRB cDNA libraries were prepared from the cells. Reanalyzing the 5' RACE reads, TCRdb keeps one entry per CDR3 protein, without DNA. Its table lists approximately 39,000 distinct CDR3 sequences. Input material: memory CD8+ T cells from blood. All receptors derive from a human donor in good health. Some clones in this sample may be carry-over from other donors' samples.

This chain uses TRBV2 with TRBJ1-6. CDR3 length: 11 residues. Germline CDR1 reads SNHLY; CDR2 reads FYNNEI. CDR3 sequence: CASIEAQDLHF.

The chain combines TRBV4-2 with TRBJ2-7; with no DNA, the TCRdb D assignment of TRBD2 cannot be verified. Germline CDR1 and CDR2: LGHNA and YNFKEQ. CDR3 size: 15 residues. CDR3 sequence reads: CASSRAPSEAYEQYF.

This chain connects TRBV28 to TRBJ2-7; TCRdb picks TRBD1, but there is no DNA to check that call. The V gene's germline CDR1 is MDHEN and CDR2 SYDVKM. This CDR3 spans 13 amino acids. CDR3 protein: CASSTTGVVEQYF. Combining the CDR3 with reference TRBV28 and TRBJ2-7 gives the whole variable domain DVKVTQSSRYLVKRTGEKVFLECVQDMDHENMFWYRQDPGLGLRLIYFSYDVKMKEKGDIPEGYSVSREKKERFSLILESASTNQTSMYLCASSTTGVVEQYFGPGTRLTVT.

J is TRBJ2-4 and V is TRBV7-3; there is no DNA to check the TCRdb D call of TRBD2. The CDR3 length is 12 residues. CDR1 is SGHTA and CDR2 is FQGTGA in the germline V gene. The CDR3 loop is CASSLLANIQYF.

The chain employs TRBV7-9 and TRBJ2-5; TCRdb calls TRBD2, which cannot be checked without DNA. CDR3 length: 17 amino acids. Germline CDR1 reads SEHNR; CDR2 reads FQNEAQ (reference sequence). Here the CDR3 reads CASSSMTSGGPQETQYF.

This sequence joins TRBV7-9 and TRBJ2-2; checking the TCRdb D call of TRBD1 is not possible without DNA. The CDR3 sequence is 15 residues long. Per germline, CDR1 SEHNR and CDR2 FQNEAQ (reference sequence). CDR3: CASSPDSIGTGELFF.

V and J are TRBV29-1 and TRBJ2-5. Germline-derived CDR1 and CDR2 are SQVTM and ANQGSEA. This CDR3 has 13 residues. The CDR3 protein is CSVEVWSQETQYF.

Here the CDR3 reads CASSPPGEGVDTQYF. The V and J genes are TRBV7-3 and TRBJ2-3; lacking DNA, the TRBD2 call made by TCRdb goes unchecked. This CDR3 is built from 15 residues. Germline CDR1 SGHTA, CDR2 FQGTGA.

J is TRBJ1-5 and V is TRBV28. In germline, CDR1 is MDHEN, CDR2 SYDVKM. The CDR3 extends over 14 amino acids. The CDR3 protein is CASSFGMKGQPQHF.

This chain links TRBV4-3 with TRBJ2-5; the D call from TCRdb, TRBD2, cannot be confirmed without DNA. This CDR3 has 15 residues. Per germline, CDR1 LGHNA and CDR2 YSLEER. The CDR3 here is CASSQGTSGAETQYF.